This TCR beta chain was sequenced in a study of OX40 agonist ivuxolimab in advanced cancers. Method: immunoSEQ multiplex PCR; TCRdb's copy keeps in-frame clones and lacks some. The repertoire holds approximately 68,000 clones, with around 88% as singletons. The CDR3 contains 14 residues. Germline loops: CDR1 LNHDA, CDR2 SQIVND (reference sequence). The J segment lost 10 bases and the V segment lost 3 bases, leaving 6 bases of the junction unmatched. The source of this sequence is an adult with an advanced solid tumor such as melanoma, head and neck, liver or kidney cancer. The rearrangement uses TRBV19 and TRBJ2-6; TRBD1 matches at 7 bases. This specimen consisted of CD4+ or CD8+ T cells sorted from blood, obtained in a trial of the OX40 agonist ivuxolimab. The CDR3 reads CASSIDRERNVLTF. The CDR3 coding sequence is TGTGCCAGTAGTATTGACAGGGAAAGGAACGTCCTGACTTTC.